This T cell receptor beta chain was sequenced in a study of molecular identifiers for immune sequencing clone quantification. Study-wide results and caveats: Clones exceeding 20 RNA copies carried over 97% of effector molecules but under 1% of naive-cell molecules. Highly expanded clone sizes could be underestimated through barcode sharing by identical TCR molecules.

This clonotype was counted at least ten times. Its target is unknown. Sorting defined naive CD8 T cells as CD8+CD4-CCR7+CD45RA+. The CDR3 consists of 15 residues. The V gene's germline CDR1 is SGHVS and CDR2 FQNEAQ. V dropped 5 bases and J dropped 5 bases, with 18 bases sitting between them. TCRdb re-derived calls from the PCR reads in MiXCR, one entry per CDR3 protein. The table lists 600,000 to 650,000 distinct CDR3 sequences, 15% to 20% of them singletons. The sample was naive CD8+ T cells from blood, with Jurkat cell RNA spiked in. Subset meaning: FACS-sorted CD8+CD4-CCR7+CD45RA+ naive T cells. This clonotype was obtained from a human donor in good health. Some libraries in this study had Jurkat cell RNA spiked in. The rearrangement uses TRBV7-8 and TRBJ2-5; D is possibly TRBD1 or TRBD2 (5 bases each). The CDR3 nucleotides are TGTGCCAGCAGCAAATATACCGGGACCGCGGAGACCCAGTACTTC. Its translation: CASSKYTGTAETQYF.